This TCR beta chain is drawn from a study of tumor and adjacent non-tumor tissue in lung cancer (dated by TCRdb to the late 2010s). Regarding the study in general: Of the cohort, eleven to twelve patients had adenocarcinoma, 2 had squamous cell carcinoma and 1 had small cell lung cancer. TCRbeta CDR3 sequencing was performed on roughly 27 paired specimens, with one tumor sample and one normal lung sample collected per patient. Bulk TCRbeta repertoires were compared between lung tumor tissue and matched distant non-tumor lung tissue obtained from fewer than 18 lung cancer patients. In total, sequencing yielded 125,075,908 productive TCRbeta reads, which works out to an average of about 3.9 million reads per sample. Ages among the approximately 15 patients ranged from about 31 to 85 years, there were approximately 10 men and 5 women, and disease was at TNM stage I to III.

This clonotype was observed once. The antigen it recognizes is unknown. A read error is possible here, since a much larger clone lies one base away. RNA was isolated from bulk, unsorted tissue, and RNA quality was assessed with a NanoDrop ND-1000 and an Agilent 2100. Newly diagnosed lung cancer patients without prior chemotherapy who had been admitted for thoracic surgery in China between August and November 2014 were enrolled as donors. Patients who had received previous radiotherapy or chemotherapy, or who had another concurrent cancer, were excluded from the study. Surgical tissue pieces of about 1-2.1 cm3 were preserved in RNAlater solution and were kept at -80 degrees C until use. Its CDR3 holds 13 amino acids, cysteine through phenylalanine. The retained sequence is limited to the CDR3, 39 bases, with the frame set at the first base. In the germline V gene, CDR1 corresponds to MNHNS and CDR2 to SASEGT.

Library preparation employed multiplex PCR. Sequencing was carried out with an Illumina HiSeq 2500. Following protocols modified from ARM-PCR, the researchers constructed TCRbeta libraries through three rounds of nested PCR with primers (Table S4). Before sequencing, PCR products in the 200-500 bp range were cut out of the gel and cleaned up using the QIAquick gel extraction kit. In the authors' own workflow: Reads were cleaned using Trimmomatic, were merged into complete CDR3 sequences using FLASH, and were assigned to V(D)J germline segments using MiTCR. VDJtools was used to compute clonal diversity as the inverse Simpson's index. Productive reads were defined as in-frame sequences without a premature stop codon. In TCRdb, the public reads were trimmed at Q25 with fastp and aligned with MiXCR, with productive beta chains retained. Identical CDR3 proteins give one entry, which carries the most common genes and DNA. These V and J calls derive from TCRdb rather than the authors' analysis. The sample table holds about 76,000 distinct CDR3 sequences, of which approximately 71% were seen once. Jointly, the top ten make up roughly 13% of the sample.

Beyond this particular receptor, the publication reports: Peripheral blood was not sequenced, so blood TCRbeta repertoires in these lung cancer patients were not examined. In normal lung, the top 100 clones accounted for a significantly larger cumulative share of the repertoire than in tumor tissue. The methods do not name the sequencing platform or mention unique molecular identifiers. Younger patients had significantly higher TCR diversity, and higher tumor TCR diversity was associated with shorter overall and disease-free survival. Significantly higher TCR diversity (inverse Simpson) was observed in tumor tissue than in normal lung tissue (roughly 470 vs 170, P = 0.0075, Mann-Whitney U test). The cohort had only 15 or so patients, and the authors noted that larger samples and more detailed clinical data are needed.

The specimen sequenced was lung tumor tissue. The source of this sequence is a woman in her seventies with non-small cell lung cancer. The receptor chain draws on TRBV6-1 and TRBJ2-1; 7 middle bases align to TRBD2. The sequenced DNA: TGTACCAGCAGCGAACCCCGGGGGGATGGGCAGTTCTTC. Translation gives CTSSEPRGDGQFF.